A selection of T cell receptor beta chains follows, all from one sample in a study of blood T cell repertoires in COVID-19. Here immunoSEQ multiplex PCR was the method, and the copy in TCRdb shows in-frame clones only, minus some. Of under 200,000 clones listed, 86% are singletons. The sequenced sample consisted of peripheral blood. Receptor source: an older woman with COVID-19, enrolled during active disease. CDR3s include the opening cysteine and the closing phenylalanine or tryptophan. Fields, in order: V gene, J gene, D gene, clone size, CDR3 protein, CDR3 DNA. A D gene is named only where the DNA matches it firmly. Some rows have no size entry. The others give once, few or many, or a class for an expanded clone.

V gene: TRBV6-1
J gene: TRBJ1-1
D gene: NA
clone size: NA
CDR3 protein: CASSEEWRSAEAFF
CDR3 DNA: TGTGCCAGCAGTGAAGAGTGGAGGTCGGCTGAAGCTTTCTTT

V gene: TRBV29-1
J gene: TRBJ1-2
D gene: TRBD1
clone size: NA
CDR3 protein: CSAQRGGAGGFYYGYTF
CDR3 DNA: TGCAGCGCCCAACGGGGTGGTGCAGGGGGCTTTTACTATGGCTACACCTTC

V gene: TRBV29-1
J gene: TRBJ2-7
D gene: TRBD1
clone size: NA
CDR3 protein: CSVDQGAYEQYF
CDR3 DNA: TGCAGCGTTGACCAGGGGGCCTACGAGCAGTACTTC

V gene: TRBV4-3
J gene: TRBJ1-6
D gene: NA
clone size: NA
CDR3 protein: CASSQQGGYNSPLHF
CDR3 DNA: TGCGCCAGCAGCCAGCAAGGGGGCTATAATTCACCCCTCCACTTT

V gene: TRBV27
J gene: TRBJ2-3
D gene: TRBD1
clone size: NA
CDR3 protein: CASSLGGQGLGNTQYF
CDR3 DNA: TGTGCCAGCAGTTTGGGGGGACAGGGTTTGGGGAATACGCAGTATTTT

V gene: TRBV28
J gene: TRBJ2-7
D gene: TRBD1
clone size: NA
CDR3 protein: CASSFMGQGAYEQYF
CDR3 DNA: TGTGCCAGCAGTTTCATGGGACAGGGGGCTTACGAGCAGTACTTC

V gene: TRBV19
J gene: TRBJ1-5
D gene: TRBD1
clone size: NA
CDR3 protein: CASSMETGAGNQPQHF
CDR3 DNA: TGTGCCAGTAGTATGGAGACAGGGGCCGGCAATCAGCCCCAGCATTTT

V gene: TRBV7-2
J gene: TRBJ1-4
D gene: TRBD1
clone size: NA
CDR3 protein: CASSLDRGRGEKLFF
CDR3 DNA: TGTGCCAGCAGCTTAGACAGGGGGCGGGGTGAAAAACTGTTTTTT

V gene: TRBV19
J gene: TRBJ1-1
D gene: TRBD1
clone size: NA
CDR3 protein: CAGSHAGGTEAFF
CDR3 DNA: TGTGCCGGATCCCACGCAGGGGGCACTGAAGCTTTCTTT

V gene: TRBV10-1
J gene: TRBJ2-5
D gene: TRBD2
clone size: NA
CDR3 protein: CASSGLAGVGGTQYF
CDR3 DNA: TGCGCCAGCAGTGGACTAGCGGGAGTCGGAGGGACCCAGTACTTC

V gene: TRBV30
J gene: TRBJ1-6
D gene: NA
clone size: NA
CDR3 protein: CAWSVLNSPLHF
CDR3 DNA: TGTGCCTGGAGTGTACTGAATTCACCCCTCCACTTT

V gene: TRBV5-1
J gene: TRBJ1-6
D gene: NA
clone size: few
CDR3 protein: CASSLEGLQTNSPLHF
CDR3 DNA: TGCGCCAGCAGCTTGGAGGGGCTTCAAACTAATTCACCCCTCCACTTT

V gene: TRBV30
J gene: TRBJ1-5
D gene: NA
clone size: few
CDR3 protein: CAWSPAGQPQHF
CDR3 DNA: TGTGCCTGGAGCCCCGCGGGTCAGCCCCAGCATTTT

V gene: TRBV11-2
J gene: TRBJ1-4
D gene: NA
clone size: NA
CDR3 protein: CASSLGGATNEKLFF
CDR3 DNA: TGTGCCAGCAGCTTAGGGGGGGCAACTAATGAAAAACTGTTTTTT

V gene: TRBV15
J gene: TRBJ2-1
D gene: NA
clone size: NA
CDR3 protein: CATSREGGREQFF
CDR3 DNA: TGTGCCACCAGCAGAGAGGGGGGGCGTGAGCAGTTCTTC

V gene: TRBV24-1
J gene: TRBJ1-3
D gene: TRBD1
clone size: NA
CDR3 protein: CATSDPRQGLGNTIYF
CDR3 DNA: TGTGCCACCAGTGACCCCCGACAGGGGTTAGGAAACACCATATATTTT

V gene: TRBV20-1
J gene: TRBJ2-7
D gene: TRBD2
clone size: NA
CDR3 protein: CSASPHYWTSGSYEQYF
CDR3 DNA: TGCAGTGCTAGTCCCCATTACTGGACTAGCGGCTCCTACGAGCAGTACTTC

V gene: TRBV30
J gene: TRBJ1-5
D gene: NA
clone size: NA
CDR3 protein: CAWSVQGNQPQHF
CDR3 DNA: TGTGCCTGGAGTGTGCAGGGAAATCAGCCCCAGCATTTT

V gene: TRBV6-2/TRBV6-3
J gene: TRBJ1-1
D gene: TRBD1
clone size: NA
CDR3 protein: CASSYSAGGGLNTEAFF
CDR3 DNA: TGTGCCAGCAGTTACTCGGCAGGGGGCGGTTTGAACACTGAAGCTTTCTTT

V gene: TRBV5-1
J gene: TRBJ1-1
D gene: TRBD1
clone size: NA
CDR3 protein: CASSWDRASIEAFF
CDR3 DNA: TGCGCCAGCAGCTGGGACAGGGCGTCAATTGAAGCTTTCTTT

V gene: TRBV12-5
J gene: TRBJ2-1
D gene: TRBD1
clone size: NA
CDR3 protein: CASGLVWTGTRYNEQFF
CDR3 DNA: TGTGCTAGTGGTTTGGTCTGGACAGGGACCCGCTACAATGAGCAGTTCTTC

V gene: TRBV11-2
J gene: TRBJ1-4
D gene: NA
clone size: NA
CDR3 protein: CASSPLGWEKLFF
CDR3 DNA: TGTGCCAGCAGCCCCCTCGGGTGGGAAAAACTGTTTTTT

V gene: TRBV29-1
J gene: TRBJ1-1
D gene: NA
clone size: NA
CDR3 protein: CSVDRGTEAFF
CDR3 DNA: TGCAGCGTTGACAGGGGCACTGAAGCTTTCTTT

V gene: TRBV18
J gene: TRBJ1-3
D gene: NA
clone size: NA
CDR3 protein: CASSTISQGHSGNTIYF
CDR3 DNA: TGTGCCAGCTCAACAATATCGCAGGGCCACTCTGGAAACACCATATATTTT

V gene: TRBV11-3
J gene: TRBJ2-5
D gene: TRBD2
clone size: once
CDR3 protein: CASRMSGRFGGETQYF
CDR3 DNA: TGTGCCAGCAGAATGAGCGGGAGGTTCGGAGGAGAGACCCAGTACTTC

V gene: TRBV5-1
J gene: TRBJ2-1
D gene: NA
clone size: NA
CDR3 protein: CASSLAFASTIYNEQFF
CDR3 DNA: TGCGCCAGCAGCTTGGCCTTTGCTAGCACAATCTACAATGAGCAGTTCTTC

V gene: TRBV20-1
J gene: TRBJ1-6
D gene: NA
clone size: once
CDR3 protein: CSASRPSGGGRPPLHF
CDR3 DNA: TGCAGTGCTAGTAGGCCCTCGGGGGGCGGTAGGCCACCCCTCCACTTT

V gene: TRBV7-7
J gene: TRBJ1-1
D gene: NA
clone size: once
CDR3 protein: CASSLIGVSGSEAFF
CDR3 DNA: TGTGCTAGCAGCTTGATCGGGGTCTCCGGGAGTGAAGCTTTCTTT

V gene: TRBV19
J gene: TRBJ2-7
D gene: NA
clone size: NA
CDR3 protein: CASSTGQPYEQYF
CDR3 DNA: TGTGCCAGTAGTACGGGACAACCCTACGAGCAGTACTTC

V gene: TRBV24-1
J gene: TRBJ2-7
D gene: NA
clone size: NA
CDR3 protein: CATRALGSKEQYF
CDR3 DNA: TGTGCCACCAGGGCCCTCGGGTCCAAGGAGCAGTACTTC

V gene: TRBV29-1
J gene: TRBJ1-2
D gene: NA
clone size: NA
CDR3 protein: CSVEINGYTF
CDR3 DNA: TGCAGCGTTGAAATTAATGGCTACACCTTC

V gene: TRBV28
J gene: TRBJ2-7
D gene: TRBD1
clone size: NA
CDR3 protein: CASSLSGTGSYEQYF
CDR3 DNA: TGTGCCAGCAGTTTATCCGGGACAGGCTCCTACGAGCAGTACTTC

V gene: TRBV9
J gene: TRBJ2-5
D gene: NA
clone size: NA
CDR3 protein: CASSGRGSGPQETQYF
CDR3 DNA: TGTGCCAGCAGCGGCCGAGGCAGCGGGCCTCAAGAGACCCAGTACTTC

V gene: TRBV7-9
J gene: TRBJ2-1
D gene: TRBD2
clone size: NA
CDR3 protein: CASSFGLAGGLNEQFF
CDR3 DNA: TGTGCCAGCAGCTTTGGACTAGCGGGAGGGTTGAATGAGCAGTTCTTC

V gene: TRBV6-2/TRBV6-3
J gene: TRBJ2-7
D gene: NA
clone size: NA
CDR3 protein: CASSYSEGLAHEQYF
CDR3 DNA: TGTGCCAGCAGTTACTCCGAAGGCCTAGCCCACGAGCAGTACTTC

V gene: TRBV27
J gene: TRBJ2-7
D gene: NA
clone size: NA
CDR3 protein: CASSLSTRGSVSYEQYF
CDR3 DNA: TGTGCCAGCAGTTTATCGACGAGGGGGTCAGTCAGCTACGAGCAGTACTTC

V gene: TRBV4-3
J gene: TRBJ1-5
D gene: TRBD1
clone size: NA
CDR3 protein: CASSRTGSNQPQHF
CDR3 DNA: TGCGCCAGCAGCCGGACAGGGAGCAATCAGCCCCAGCATTTT

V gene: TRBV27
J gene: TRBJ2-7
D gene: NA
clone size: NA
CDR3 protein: CASSATRGRYEQYF
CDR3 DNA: TGTGCCAGCAGTGCCACCAGGGGGAGGTACGAGCAGTACTTC

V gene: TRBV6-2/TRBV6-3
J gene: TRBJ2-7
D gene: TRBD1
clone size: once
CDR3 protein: CASSLDRGQLEQYF
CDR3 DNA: TGTGCCAGCAGCCTCGACAGGGGACAGCTCGAGCAGTACTTC

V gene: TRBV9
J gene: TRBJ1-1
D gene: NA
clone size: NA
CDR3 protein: CASSAPGVVNEAFF
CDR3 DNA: TGTGCCAGCAGCGCCCCGGGGGTCGTCAATGAAGCTTTCTTT

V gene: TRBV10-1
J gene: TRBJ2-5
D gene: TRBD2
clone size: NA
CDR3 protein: CASSEHRTLLAGKETQYF
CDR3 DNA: TGCGCCAGCAGTGAGCACCGGACCCTACTAGCGGGAAAAGAGACCCAGTACTTC

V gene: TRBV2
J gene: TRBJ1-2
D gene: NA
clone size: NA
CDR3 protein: CASSERPYGYTF
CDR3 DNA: TGTGCCAGCAGTGAGCGGCCCTATGGCTACACCTTC

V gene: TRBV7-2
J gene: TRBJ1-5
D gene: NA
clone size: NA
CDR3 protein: CASSPVAGLNQPQHF
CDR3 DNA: TGTGCCAGCAGCCCCGTGGCGGGCCTCAATCAGCCCCAGCATTTT

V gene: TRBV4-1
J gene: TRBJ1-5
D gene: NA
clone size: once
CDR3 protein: CASSQPDRYQPQHF
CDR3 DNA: TGCGCCAGCAGCCAACCTGACAGGTATCAGCCCCAGCATTTT

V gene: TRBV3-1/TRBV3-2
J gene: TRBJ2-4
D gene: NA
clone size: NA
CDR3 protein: CASSRVVRVQNIQYF
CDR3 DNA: TGTGCCAGCAGCCGAGTAGTCAGGGTCCAAAACATTCAGTACTTC

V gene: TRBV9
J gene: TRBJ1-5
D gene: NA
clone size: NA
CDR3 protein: CASSGRAEQPQHF
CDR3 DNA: TGTGCCAGCAGCGGACGAGCGGAGCAGCCCCAGCATTTT

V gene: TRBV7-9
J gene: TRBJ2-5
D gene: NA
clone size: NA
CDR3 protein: CASSRQLNQETQYF
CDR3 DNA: TGTGCCAGCAGCCGACAGCTTAACCAAGAGACCCAGTACTTC

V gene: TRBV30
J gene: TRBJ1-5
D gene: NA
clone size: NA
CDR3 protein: CAWSILGVHQPQHF
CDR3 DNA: TGTGCCTGGTCCATCTTAGGGGTTCATCAGCCCCAGCATTTT

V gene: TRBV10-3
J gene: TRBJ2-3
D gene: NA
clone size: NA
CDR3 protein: CAISEAGDSTDTQYF
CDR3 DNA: TGTGCCATCAGTGAGGCCGGGGACTCAACAGATACGCAGTATTTT

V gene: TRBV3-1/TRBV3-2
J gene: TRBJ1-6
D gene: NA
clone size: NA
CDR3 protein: CASSQETNVRQPSPLHF
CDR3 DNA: TGTGCCAGCAGCCAAGAAACCAACGTAAGACAGCCTTCACCCCTCCACTTT

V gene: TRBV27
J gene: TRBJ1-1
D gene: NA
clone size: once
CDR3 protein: CASSLQQNTEAFF
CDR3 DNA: TGTGCCAGCAGCCTACAGCAGAACACTGAAGCTTTCTTT

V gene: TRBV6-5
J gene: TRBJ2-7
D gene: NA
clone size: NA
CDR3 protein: CASTRTPLYEQYF
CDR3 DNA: TGTGCCAGCACCCGGACACCCCTCTACGAGCAGTACTTC

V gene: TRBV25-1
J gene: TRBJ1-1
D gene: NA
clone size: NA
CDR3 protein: CASSETLIGGVNTEAFF
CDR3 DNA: TGTGCCAGCAGTGAAACGTTGATTGGGGGCGTGAACACTGAAGCTTTCTTT

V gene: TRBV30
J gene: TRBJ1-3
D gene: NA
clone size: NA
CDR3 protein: CAWSQTGSGNTIYF
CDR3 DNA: TGTGCCTGGAGTCAAACAGGCTCTGGAAACACCATATATTTT

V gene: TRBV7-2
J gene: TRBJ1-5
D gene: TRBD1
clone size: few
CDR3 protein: CASSIGQGSGQPQHF
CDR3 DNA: TGTGCCAGCAGCATTGGACAGGGGTCGGGTCAGCCCCAGCATTTT

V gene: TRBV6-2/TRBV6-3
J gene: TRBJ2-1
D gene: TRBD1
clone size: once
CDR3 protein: CASSSTGGYNEQFF
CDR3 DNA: TGTGCCAGCAGTTCGACAGGGGGGTACAATGAGCAGTTCTTC

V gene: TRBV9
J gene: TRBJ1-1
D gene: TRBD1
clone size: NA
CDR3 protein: CASSFGQGPALSTEAFF
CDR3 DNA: TGTGCCAGCAGCTTTGGACAGGGGCCTGCTTTAAGCACTGAAGCTTTCTTT

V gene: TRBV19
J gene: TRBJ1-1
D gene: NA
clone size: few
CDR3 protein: CASSIQGRGTEAFF
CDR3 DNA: TGTGCCAGTAGTATCCAGGGGCGCGGCACTGAAGCTTTCTTT

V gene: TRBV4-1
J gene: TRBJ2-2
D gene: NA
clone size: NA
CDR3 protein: CASSQGNPWAPDTGELFF
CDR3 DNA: TGCGCCAGCAGCCAAGGAAATCCTTGGGCGCCGGACACCGGGGAGCTGTTTTTT

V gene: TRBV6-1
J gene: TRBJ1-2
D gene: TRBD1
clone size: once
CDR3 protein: CASSEYGTGVIGYTF
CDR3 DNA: TGTGCCAGCAGTGAATATGGGACAGGGGTTATTGGGTACACCTTC